The 17 T cell receptor beta chains in this list originate from one sample, sequenced in a study of T cells in narcolepsy. Generated by immunoSEQ multiplex PCR, the TCRdb table keeps only in-frame clones and is missing some. Of about 24,000 clones detected, roughly 62% appear once; the ten largest clones hold around 10%. Sequencing was carried out using memory (CD45RA-) CD4+ T cells from blood. The receptors here all came from a human donor in good health.

CDR3 sequence: CASSLGGGSQETQYF. CDR3 DNA: TGCGCCAGCAGCTTGGGAGGAGGTTCTCAAGAGACCCAGTACTTC. The chain recombines TRBV5-1 with TRBJ2-5, with D possibly being TRBD2 (5 bases). The V end was cut by 0 bases, the J end by 2 bases, with 11 bases between. From germline, CDR1 is SGHRS and CDR2 YFSETQ. This CDR3 is 15 amino acids long.

This chain links TRBV11-2 with TRBJ2-1; D unclear. Trimming removed 6 bases from V and 2 bases from J, with 5 bases in between. The CDR3 totals 12 residues. Germline V gene sequence: CDR1 SGHAT, CDR2 FQNNGV. CDR3 sequence: CASSIPYNEQFF. CDR3 coding DNA: TGTGCCAGCAGTATTCCCTACAATGAGCAGTTCTTC.

This chain joins TRBV10-3 and TRBJ1-2, with 7 bases that match TRBD1. The J segment lost 8 bases and the V segment lost 9 bases, leaving 9 bases of the junction unmatched. Germline V gives CDR1 ENHRY, CDR2 SYGVKD. This CDR3 region has 12 residues. In DNA, the CDR3 is TGTGCCATACATGACAGGGAGGAGGGCTACACCTTC. This gives the protein CAIHDREEGYTF.

This clone showed up just a few times. The gene calls are TRBV5-4 and TRBJ2-2; 9 positions agree with TRBD1. Germline V gene sequence: CDR1 SGHNT, CDR2 YYREEE (reference sequence). The CDR3 covers 16 residues. J gave up 6 bases and V 5 bases, and 11 bases lay outside the gene matches. This chain's CDR3 is CASSPRAGTGSGELFF. Here the CDR3 DNA reads TGTGCCAGCAGTCCTAGGGCCGGGACAGGGTCCGGGGAGCTGTTTTTT. Complete variable domain (other parts from reference TRBV5-4 and TRBJ2-2): ETGVTQSPTHLIKTRGQQVTLRCSSQSGHNTVSWYQQALGQGPQFIFQYYREEENGRGNFPPRFSGLQFPNYSSELNVNALELDDSALYLCASSPRAGTGSGELFFGEGSRLTVL.

The table lists this clone with a few counts. The rearrangement joins TRBV4-1 to TRBJ2-7, with a weak D call TRBD1 (5 bases). Germline CDR1 reads MGHRA; CDR2 reads YSYEKL. The CDR3 loop spans 16 amino acids. Deletions cut 0 bases from V and 7 bases from J, with 19 bases between. The CDR3: CASSQESAPGIGEQYF. The DNA of the CDR3 is TGCGCCAGCAGCCAAGAATCGGCCCCAGGGATCGGGGAGCAGTACTTC.

This sequence joins TRBV19 and TRBJ2-1; TRBD1 matches 9 bases. This CDR3 spans 14 amino acids. Losses at the gene ends were 4 bases for V and 7 bases for J; bases not matched to a gene: 5. CDR1 and CDR2 (germline): LNHDA, SQIVND (reference sequence). DNA of the CDR3: TGTGCCAGTAGTACGGACAGGGGAGATAATGAGCAGTTCTTC. Its protein is CASSTDRGDNEQFF.

CDR3 sequence reads: CASRFGQGKDYEQYF. The DNA for the CDR3 is TGTGCCAGCAGATTCGGACAGGGGAAGGACTACGAGCAGTACTTC. This chain uses TRBV7-7 with TRBJ2-7; 9 bases map to TRBD1. Per the germline V gene, CDR1 is SSHAT and CDR2 is FNYEAQ (reference sequence). This CDR3 has 15 residues. V shed 6 bases and J 3 bases; nucleotides not matched to a gene: 9.

The chain uses TRBV9 and TRBJ1-4; D might be TRBD1 (5 bases). Trimming removed 3 bases at V and 5 bases at J, with 26 bases between. The CDR3 sequence is 19 residues long. From germline, CDR1 is SGDLS and CDR2 YYNGEE. Written as DNA, the CDR3 is TGTGCCAGCAGCGCAGTGGAGTGGGACGGGGCAGGGAAAAATGAAAAACTGTTTTTT. Protein: CASSAVEWDGAGKNEKLFF.

In this sample, this clone turned up once. The rearrangement links TRBV30 to TRBJ2-7; a weak D match, TRBD1 (6 bases). Germline assignment: CDR1 GTSNPN and CDR2 SVGIG (reference sequence). The CDR3 runs to 12 residues. Between the trimmed V and J ends, which lost 3 bases and 6 bases, there was a span of 12 bases. The CDR3 sequence: CAWSNRDLEQYF. The CDR3 region has the DNA TGTGCCTGGAGCAACAGGGACCTCGAGCAGTACTTC.

The V gene is TRBV29-1, the J gene TRBJ2-3; perhaps TRBD1 as D (6 bases). This CDR3 contains 12 residues. Germline V gene data show CDR1 as SQVTM and CDR2 as ANQGSEA. The ends were cut back, 4 bases at V and 4 bases at J, with 9 bases in the middle. The CDR3 loop reads CSVVWTADTQYF. CDR3 nucleotides: TGCAGCGTTGTTTGGACAGCAGATACGCAGTATTTT.

The genes are TRBV29-1 and TRBJ2-3, with unresolved D. The CDR3 runs to 11 residues. CDR1 is SQVTM, CDR2 ANQGSEA, per germline. The V end was cut by 2 bases, the J end by 7 bases, with 7 bases between. The CDR3 DNA sequence: TGCAGCGTTGAACTAGGTCATACGCAGTATTTT. Amino acids: CSVELGHTQYF.

The chain combines TRBV6-6 with TRBJ1-4; D is possibly TRBD1 (5 bases). With 6 bases removed from V and 8 bases from J, the gap between germline ends came to 7 bases. In germline, CDR1 is MNHNY, CDR2 SVGAGI (reference sequence). There are 11 residues in the CDR3. The CDR3 bases are TGTGCCAGCAGCTGGGGGGAAAAACTGTTTTTT. Translated, it gives CASSWGEKLFF.

V gene TRBV7-2 combines with J gene TRBJ2-7; 8 nucleotides match TRBD1. This CDR3 is 13 amino acids long. The trim removed 4 bases at V and 6 bases at J, leaving 5 bases unmatched. Germline V lookup: CDR1 SGHTA, CDR2 FQGNSA. In DNA form, the CDR3 reads TGTGCCAGCAGCTCAAAGACAGGGGCCGAGCAGTACTTC. It encodes CASSSKTGAEQYF.

The V and J genes are TRBV5-4 and TRBJ2-3, with D hard to call. The length of the CDR3 is 13 residues. The germline V gene encodes CDR1 SGHNT and CDR2 YYREEE (reference sequence). V was clipped by 1 base and J by 1 base, with 4 bases between them. The CDR3 reads CASSLRGTDTQYF. CDR3 coding DNA: TGTGCCAGCAGCTTGAGGGGCACAGATACGCAGTATTTT.

The chain combines TRBV5-4 with TRBJ2-1; 11 bases are a match to TRBD2. This CDR3 contains 15 residues. V dropped 5 bases and J dropped 4; count of bases not matched to a gene: 5. Germline V lookup: CDR1 SGHNT, CDR2 YYREEE (reference sequence). In DNA form, the CDR3 reads TGTGCCAGCAGAGAAGGGACTAGCGGTTACAATGAGCAGTTCTTC. Translated, it gives CASREGTSGYNEQFF.

CDR3 coding DNA: TGTGCCAGCAGCTTAGAGGTAAGTGGACGGGGGGGGTGTAAGCCCCAGCATTTT. Residues: CASSLEVSGRGGCKPQHF. This chain links TRBV7-6 with TRBJ1-5; weak D call: TRBD1 (5 bases). V lost 1 base and J lost 8, with 24 bases in between. This CDR3 comprises 18 residues. Germline CDR1 and CDR2: SGHVS and FNYEAQ.

About this clone itself: At one end, the junction sequence differs from germline, possibly due to a read error. The chain couples TRBV29-1 to TRBJ1-5; 9 bases line up with TRBD1. This CDR3 has 15 amino acids. Looked up from germline, CDR1 is SQVTM and CDR2 is ANQGSEA. In DNA, the CDR3 is TGCCGCGTATCAGAACAGGGGGCCGGCAATCAGCCCCAGCATTTT. It translates to CRVSEQGAGNQPQHF.